The 6 T cell receptor beta chains given below trace back to one sample, sequenced in a study of CD8+CD57+ T cells in acquired aplastic anemia (dated 2018 in TCRdb). The instrument was an Illumina HiSeq 2000. TCR beta VDJ combination and CDR3 sequence profiling used genomic DNA as the template. TCRdb handled the public reads itself, with Q25 trimming in fastp and clone calling in MiXCR, and kept productive beta chains. Merged by CDR3 protein, the rows form single entries marked with the most common genes and DNA. In all, the sample holds 150,000 to 200,000 distinct CDR3 sequences, and around 45% of those were seen once. The ten most abundant clones make up under 3% of the sample. The specimen was sorted CD4+, CD8+, or CD8+CD57+ T cells (not recorded which) from PBMCs. The receptors stem from a human donor in good health.

This clonotype showed up many times. The chain uses TRBV5-8 and TRBJ2-3, with 8 positions matching TRBD2. CDR3 length: 14 residues. Germline CDR1 SGHTS, CDR2 YDEGEE. V dropped 2 bases and J dropped 13; count of bases not matched to a gene: 12. The CDR3 sequence: CASSFKAGLVDKYF. Here the CDR3 DNA reads TGTGCCAGCAGCTTTAAAGCGGGACTAGTTGATAAGTATTTT.

The V and J genes are TRBV7-8 and TRBJ2-5; TRBD1 is a possible D gene (6 bases). Trimming cost V 9 bases and J 2 bases, with 13 bases left between them. CDR3 length: 13 amino acids. Germline V gene lookup returns CDR1 SGHVS and CDR2 FQNEAQ. The CDR3: CASPPGEQETQYF. CDR3 bases: TGTGCCAGTCCCCCAGGGGAACAAGAGACCCAGTACTTC.

The chain joins TRBV4-3 to TRBJ2-2; TRBD2 matches at 12 bases. Germline CDR1 LGHNA, CDR2 YSLEER. This CDR3 has 17 amino acids. J lost 4 bases, V lost 4 bases, and 7 bases had no gene match. For the CDR3, the DNA is TGCGCCAGCAGCCGAGATCTAGCGGGAGGGGTCACCGGGGAGCTGTTTTTT. Its protein product is CASSRDLAGGVTGELFF.

At least ten counts were recorded for this clonotype. V and J are TRBV20-1 and TRBJ2-7, with a weak D call TRBD2 (7 bases). Trimming took off 6 bases at V and 2 bases at J, with 23 bases between the two ends. CDR3 size: 16 residues. CDR1 and CDR2 (germline): DFQATT, SNEGSKA (reference sequence). CDR3 coding DNA: TGCAGTGCCTCCACCGGAGGGGGGAGGGAAGCCTACGAGCAGTACTTC. Its translation is CSASTGGGREAYEQYF.

This clonotype was recorded at least ten times. The rearrangement links TRBV20-1 to TRBJ1-1; the D gene is possibly TRBD1 (5 bases). This CDR3 spans 14 amino acids. V lost 5 bases and J 1 base, leaving 14 bases between the germline ends. CDR1 is DFQATT, CDR2 SNEGSKA, per germline (reference sequence). The CDR3 protein is CSAQTGPGNTEAFF. CDR3 nucleotide sequence: TGCAGTGCTCAAACAGGACCGGGGAACACTGAAGCTTTCTTT.

The genes are TRBV10-3 and TRBJ2-1, with D perhaps being TRBD1 or TRBD2 (6 bases each). Germline-derived CDR1 and CDR2 are ENHRY and SYGVKD. This CDR3 contains 14 residues. Deletions cut 6 bases from V and 6 bases from J, with 15 bases between. CDR3 amino acids: CAISRRGAGNEQFF. DNA of the CDR3: TGTGCCATCAGCCGGAGGGGGGCCGGCAATGAGCAGTTCTTC.